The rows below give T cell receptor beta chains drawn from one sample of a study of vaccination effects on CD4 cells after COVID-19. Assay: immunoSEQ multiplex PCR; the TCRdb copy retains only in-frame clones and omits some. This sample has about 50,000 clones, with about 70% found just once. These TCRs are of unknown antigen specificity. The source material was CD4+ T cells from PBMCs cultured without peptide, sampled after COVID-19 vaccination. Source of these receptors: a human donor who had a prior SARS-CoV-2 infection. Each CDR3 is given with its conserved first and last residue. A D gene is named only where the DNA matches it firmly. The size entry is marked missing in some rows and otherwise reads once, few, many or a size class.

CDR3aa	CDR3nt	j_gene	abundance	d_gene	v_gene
CASSLLGTGRSPLHF	TGTGCCAGCAGCTTATTAGGTACAGGGCGTTCACCCCTCCACTTT	TRBJ1-6	few	-	TRBV7-3
CASSVGDTQYF	TGTGCCAGCAGCGTCGGAGATACGCAGTATTTT	TRBJ2-3	-	-	TRBV9
CASSHQRGETQYF	TGTGCCAGCAGCCACCAAAGGGGTGAGACCCAGTACTTC	TRBJ2-5	-	-	TRBV11-3
CASSFDRVFTDTQYF	TGTGCCAGCAGCTTTGACAGGGTTTTCACAGATACGCAGTATTTT	TRBJ2-3	-	TRBD1	TRBV3-1/TRBV3-2
CSANERGGRPLEQYF	TGCAGTGCTAATGAGCGGGGGGGCCGTCCTCTCGAGCAGTACTTC	TRBJ2-7	-	TRBD2	TRBV20-1
CAWSVYAVNTEAFF	TGTGCCTGGAGTGTATACGCGGTGAACACTGAAGCTTTCTTT	TRBJ1-1	once	-	TRBV30
CASSLHRDYGYTF	TGTGCCAGCAGTTTACACAGGGACTATGGCTACACCTTC	TRBJ1-2	-	-	TRBV27
CASSVTTGTVGEKLFF	TGTGCCAGCAGCGTAACTACAGGGACCGTTGGGGAAAAACTGTTTTTT	TRBJ1-4	-	-	TRBV5-4
CASSQETAPNYGYTF	TGCGCCAGCAGCCAGGAGACAGCCCCTAACTATGGCTACACCTTC	TRBJ1-2	-	-	TRBV4-3
CASSPNGRYTDTQYF	TGTGCCAGCAGCCCTAATGGGCGGTACACAGATACGCAGTATTTT	TRBJ2-3	-	-	TRBV11-1
CASSAQGNDEAFF	TGTGCCAGCAGCGCACAGGGGAACGATGAGGCTTTCTTT	TRBJ1-1	-	-	TRBV21-1
CAWRSGRPTDTQYF	TGTGCCTGGAGGAGCGGGAGACCCACAGATACGCAGTATTTT	TRBJ2-3	-	TRBD2	TRBV30
CASSRAGVEQYF	TGTGCCAGCAGCCGAGCAGGAGTCGAGCAGTACTTC	TRBJ2-7	-	-	TRBV7-2
CASSPDSTYGYTF	TGTGCCAGCTCACCTGACAGCACCTATGGCTACACCTTC	TRBJ1-2	-	-	TRBV18
CASSNGQGTGELFF	TGCGCCAGCAGCAACGGACAGGGGACCGGGGAGCTGTTTTTT	TRBJ2-2	-	TRBD1	TRBV5-1
CASSLRSQPQHF	TGTGCCAGCAGCTTGCGCAGCCAGCCCCAGCATTTT	TRBJ1-5	few	-	TRBV5-6
CASSQVGTEAFF	TGCGCCAGCAGCCAGGTGGGCACTGAAGCTTTCTTT	TRBJ1-1	-	-	TRBV4-1
CASGKDSGNTIYF	TGTGCCTCAGGGAAGGACTCTGGAAACACCATATATTTT	TRBJ1-3	few	-	TRBV10-3
CASSQEGRVVVRGTGELFF	TGCGCCAGCAGCCAAGAAGGCAGGGTCGTGGTTCGGGGCACCGGGGAGCTGTTTTTT	TRBJ2-2	-	-	TRBV4-1
CAWSVGTGVLIEKLFF	TGTGCCTGGAGTGTCGGGACAGGAGTACTAATCGAAAAACTGTTTTTT	TRBJ1-4	-	TRBD1	TRBV30
CASSTLTDGTEAFF	TGTGCCAGCAGTACCTTGACAGACGGCACTGAAGCTTTCTTT	TRBJ1-1	-	-	TRBV6-2/TRBV6-3
CASSRDFDTGELFF	TGTGCCAGCAGCCGGGACTTTGACACCGGGGAGCTGTTTTTT	TRBJ2-2	-	-	TRBV2
CASRLDRRESSPLHF	TGTGCCAGCAGACTCGACAGGAGAGAGAGTTCACCCCTCCACTTT	TRBJ1-6	-	-	TRBV27
CASSPTGMGGGELFF	TGTGCCAGCTCACCTACAGGAATGGGAGGCGGGGAGCTGTTTTTT	TRBJ2-2	-	-	TRBV18
CASSQDWQGATNEKLFF	TGTGCCAGCAGCCAAGATTGGCAGGGGGCAACTAATGAAAAACTGTTTTTT	TRBJ1-4	few	TRBD1	TRBV3-1/TRBV3-2
CASSLERNTEAFF	TGTGCCAGCAGCTTAGAGAGGAACACTGAAGCTTTCTTT	TRBJ1-1	few	-	TRBV11-3
CASSFGQYNEQFF	TGCGCCAGCAGCTTTGGCCAGTACAATGAGCAGTTCTTC	TRBJ2-1	-	-	TRBV5-1
CATSDLGGRPDTQYF	TGTGCCACCAGTGATTTGGGCGGGAGGCCAGATACGCAGTATTTT	TRBJ2-3	-	TRBD2	TRBV24-1
CASSPTGGNYGYTF	TGTGCCAGTAGCCCGACAGGGGGAAACTATGGCTACACCTTC	TRBJ1-2	once	TRBD1	TRBV19
CASSLEVAGASGEQFF	TGCGCCAGCAGCTTGGAGGTAGCGGGCGCCTCAGGTGAGCAGTTCTTC	TRBJ2-1	-	TRBD2	TRBV5-1
CASSLYLAGVETQYF	TGTGCCAGCAGTTTATACCTAGCGGGAGTCGAGACCCAGTACTTC	TRBJ2-5	-	TRBD2	TRBV27
CASMSFQGGYTEAFF	TGTGCCAGCATGAGTTTTCAGGGGGGTTATACTGAAGCTTTCTTT	TRBJ1-1	-	TRBD1	TRBV28
CASTRLAGRSTDTQYF	TGTGCCAGCACTAGACTAGCGGGGAGAAGCACAGATACGCAGTATTTT	TRBJ2-3	once	TRBD2	TRBV27
CASSSRDSSGNTIYF	TGTGCCAGCAGCTCCCGGGACAGCTCTGGAAACACCATATATTTT	TRBJ1-3	few	TRBD1	TRBV7-9
CASSKLNATYEQYF	TGTGCCAGCAGCAAGTTAAACGCCACCTACGAGCAGTACTTC	TRBJ2-7	-	-	TRBV21-1
CASSLEVATHEQYF	TGTGCCAGCAGCCTCGAGGTAGCGACTCACGAGCAGTACTTC	TRBJ2-7	-	-	TRBV4-2
CASSQDMRGGSGEKLFF	TGCGCCAGCAGCCAAGATATGAGAGGGGGCTCGGGTGAAAAACTGTTTTTT	TRBJ1-4	once	TRBD1	TRBV4-1
CASITDRGYNEQFF	TGTGCCAGCATTACTGACAGGGGGTACAATGAGCAGTTCTTC	TRBJ2-1	few	TRBD1	TRBV2
CATRTVLSDTQYF	TGCGCCACTCGGACCGTGCTGTCAGATACGCAGTATTTT	TRBJ2-3	-	-	TRBV5-1
CASSPGGQGNQETQYF	TGCGCCAGCAGCCCAGGGGGACAGGGCAACCAAGAGACCCAGTACTTC	TRBJ2-5	-	TRBD1	TRBV5-1
CASSLGAGERGLGSYEQYF	TGCGCCAGCAGCTTGGGGGCAGGCGAGAGGGGCTTGGGGTCCTACGAGCAGTACTTC	TRBJ2-7	-	-	TRBV5-1
CAWGSSVSNQPQHF	TGTGCCTGGGGAAGTTCAGTTAGCAATCAGCCCCAGCATTTT	TRBJ1-5	-	-	TRBV30
CASSPGLAGAEQYF	TGTGCCAGCAGCCCAGGACTAGCGGGAGCCGAGCAGTACTTC	TRBJ2-7	few	TRBD2	TRBV7-3
CASSLGLAGYTDTQYF	TGCGCCAGCAGCTTGGGGCTAGCGGGGTACACAGATACGCAGTATTTT	TRBJ2-3	-	TRBD2	TRBV5-1
CASTPPGGETQYF	TGTGCCAGCACCCCGCCGGGGGGTGAGACCCAGTACTTC	TRBJ2-5	-	TRBD2	TRBV6-5
CASSVSGTGGDTEAFF	TGTGCCAGCAGCGTGTCCGGGACAGGGGGTGACACTGAAGCTTTCTTT	TRBJ1-1	-	TRBD1	TRBV9
CASSLARTSGGVADTQYF	TGCGCCAGCAGCTTGGCTAGGACTAGCGGGGGGGTCGCAGATACGCAGTATTTT	TRBJ2-3	-	TRBD2	TRBV5-1
CASSVDTTGVNEQFF	TGTGCCAGCAGCGTGGACACGACCGGGGTTAATGAGCAGTTCTTC	TRBJ2-1	-	-	TRBV9
CASSLVAGTNSGNTIYF	TGTGCCAGCAGCTTAGTAGCCGGGACAAACTCTGGAAACACCATATATTTT	TRBJ1-3	once	-	TRBV7-6
CASSLDLTDTQYF	TGCGCCAGCAGCTTGGACCTCACAGATACGCAGTATTTT	TRBJ2-3	-	-	TRBV5-1
CATSPSGIETQYF	TGTGCCACCTCGCCTAGCGGGATCGAGACCCAGTACTTC	TRBJ2-5	-	TRBD2	TRBV24-1
CASTYQLPRGDEYGYTF	TGCGCCAGCACCTACCAACTCCCCAGGGGGGACGAGTATGGCTACACCTTC	TRBJ1-2	-	TRBD1	TRBV4-1
CASSRTWSQPQHF	TGTGCCAGCAGTCGTACCTGGAGTCAGCCCCAGCATTTT	TRBJ1-5	-	-	TRBV12-3/TRBV12-4